This is a list of T cell receptor beta chains from one sample in a study of cytotoxic CD8 clonotypes in ibrutinib-treated CLL. TCRdb's table, derived via immunoSEQ multiplex PCR, lists solely in-frame clones and lacks some. Of about 130,000 clones listed, less than 90% are singletons. This sample comprised PBMCs, obtained after 24 months of ibrutinib treatment. These receptor sequences come from a human donor with chronic lymphocytic leukemia. Each CDR3 is given with its conserved first and last residue.

>TRBJ1-1|TRBV10-3
CATTREPNTEAFF
>TRBJ1-3|TRBV30
CAVSGNTIYF
>TRBJ1-2|TRBV5-6
CASSLPGGGYGYTF
>TRBJ1-2|TRBV29-1
CSVRGTGGRYGYTF
>TRBJ2-2|TRBV19
CASSILSGTGELFF
>TRBJ2-2|TRBV5-1
CASSPFGTGTGELFF
>TRBJ2-7|TRBV7-2
CASSLFSTNSYEQYF
>TRBJ1-6|TRBV28
CASSPDRVEDSPLHF
>TRBJ2-7|TRBV7-9
CASSDAGTPYYEQYF
>TRBJ1-1|TRBV18
CASSPLTGDQNTEAFF
>TRBJ2-3|TRBV6-6
CASSYEGTGTQYF
>TRBJ2-1|TRBV5-4
CASSSKAGGLNEQFF
>TRBJ1-2|TRBV19
CASNAGLAYGYTF
>TRBJ2-7|TRBV18
CASSPLGTGNYEQYF
>TRBJ1-5|TRBV2
CASRGTGQADQPQHF
>TRBJ1-2|TRBV27
CASSFGQGGGYTF
>TRBJ2-7|TRBV18
CASSPFQGEAEQYF
>TRBJ2-3|TRBV10-1
CASSELTGPDTQYF
>TRBJ1-1|TRBV15
CATSIRGQGNTEAFF
>TRBJ2-1|TRBV12-2
CASRSGLAGPYNEQFF
>TRBJ2-6|TRBV27
CASSLLGDSSSGANVLTF
>TRBJ1-2|TRBV21-1
CASSYPGQPILGYTF
>TRBJ2-5|TRBV2
CASGAGASERETQYF
>TRBJ1-1|TRBV18
CASSPGWGTSNTEAFF
>TRBJ1-2|TRBV28
CASSLPGLSNYGYTF
>TRBJ2-7|TRBV6-1
CASSFSYEQYF
>TRBJ2-7|TRBV11-2
CASSETAGSSYEQYF
>TRBJ2-1|TRBV13
CASSLRNEGARGEQFF
>TRBJ1-1|TRBV6-6
CASRESRAGGATFF
>TRBJ2-6|TRBV5-1
CASSPGLHGISGANVLTF
>TRBJ2-7|TRBV10-3
CAISAGGNEQYF
>TRBJ2-7|TRBV6-5
CASSGTTSGVREQYF
>TRBJ2-3|TRBV18
CASSPAAGSLTDTQYF
>TRBJ2-1|TRBV27
CASSRTGDYNEQFF
>TRBJ2-1|TRBV4-3
CASSQEQGQYNEQFF
>TRBJ2-4|TRBV5-4
CASSLARGREGDIQYF
>TRBJ2-3|TRBV14
CASSFAPTFTDTQYF